This TCR beta chain was retrieved from a study of CD8 T cells in ankylosing spondylitis. Study observations and caveats: CD8+ cells made up the disease-linked clones, which were relatively rare in peripheral blood. Earlier work had already found some motif variants in reactive arthritis synovial fluid and blood. The clones that were linked to disease were reported to be significantly enriched in matched synovial fluid samples from ankylosing spondylitis patients. Roughly eight highly homologous variants made up a TCR beta motif that seemed to typify ankylosing spondylitis blood.

From germline, CDR1 is SGHKS and CDR2 YYEKEE (reference sequence). The germline V and J ends were trimmed by 1 base and 5 bases, with 13 bases remaining between them. The CDR3 has 15 amino acids. A note on this clonotype: Its antigen is not known.

Quantitative barcoded 5'-RACE was used to prepare TCR beta libraries. TCRdb ran MiXCR on the 5' RACE reads and lists one entry per CDR3 protein. The table records approximately 220,000 distinct CDR3 sequences, around 19% of them present only once. The rearrangement links TRBV5-5 to TRBJ1-5, with D possibly matching TRBD1 (5 bases). The sequenced material came from blood, either unsorted or a sorted T cell fraction (not recorded which). This TCR was sampled from a male donor with ankylosing spondylitis. The CDR3, as DNA: TGTGCCAGCAGCTTGTGGGGGGGAGAGGATCAGCCCCAGCATTTT. Translation: CASSLWGGEDQPQHF.